The next 5 T cell receptor beta chains were all read from a single sample in a study of post-analysis software for immune sequencing data. Findings and caveats of the study: Five or six TRBV segments, TRBV5-6, TRBV5-1 and TRBV20-1 among them, were found more frequent in patients than controls.

Researchers reported that TCR beta cDNA libraries carried unique molecular identifiers. TCRdb used MiXCR to reprocess the PCR reads, holding one entry per CDR3 protein. The sample lists roughly 800,000 distinct CDR3 sequences; 40% to 55% were seen once. For these TCRs, the target antigens are not known. Source material: blood. These receptors came from a girl aged 10-17 years with multiple sclerosis.

This chain links TRBV30 with TRBJ2-7; no clear D gene. The CDR3 is 16 amino acids. Between the trimmed V and J ends, which lost 2 bases and 0 bases, there was a span of 17 bases. Germline V gene lookup returns CDR1 GTSNPN and CDR2 SVGIG (reference sequence). The CDR3 region is CAWSNPSTVSSYEQYF. CDR3 coding DNA: TGTGCCTGGAGTAACCCCTCAACGGTGAGCTCCTACGAGCAGTACTTC.

The rearrangement uses TRBV28 and TRBJ2-4; 9 bases map to TRBD1. The end of the DNA aligns better with TRBJ2-7, so the J call may be wrong. The CDR3 has 16 amino acids. Germline V gene sequence: CDR1 MDHEN, CDR2 SYDVKM. The CDR3 nucleotides read TGTGCCAGCAGCTCACCTTCGGGACAGGGACCCTACGAGCAGTACTTC. As protein: CASSSPSGQGPYEQYF.

The chain employs TRBV5-1 and TRBJ1-2, with a tentative D call TRBD1 (5 bases). The CDR3 is 14 residues long. Germline lookup yields CDR1 SGHRS and CDR2 YFSETQ. The V end was cut by 4 bases, the J end by 5 bases, with 15 bases between. As DNA, the CDR3 is TGCGCCAGCAGCGCTGGTGGGGGTCCGTATGGCTACACCTTC. Residues: CASSAGGGPYGYTF.

The chain couples TRBV4-1 to TRBJ1-2; 10 bases align to TRBD1. Germline CDR1 reads MGHRA; CDR2 reads YSYEKL. The CDR3 is 16 residues long. The junction had 9 bases not matched to a gene; V was cut back by 0 bases and J by 8 bases. The CDR3: CASSQDSRQGAPGYTF. In DNA, the CDR3 is TGCGCCAGCAGCCAAGATTCGCGACAGGGGGCCCCGGGCTACACCTTC.

The rearrangement joins TRBV15 to TRBJ2-7, with 7 bases identical to TRBD2. V was clipped by 1 base and J by 5 bases; unmatched bases: 5. The germline V gene encodes CDR1 LNHNV and CDR2 YYDKDF (reference sequence). There are 14 residues in the CDR3. The CDR3 region has the DNA TGTGCCACCAGCAGAGTACGGGAGGTCGACGAGCAGTACTTC. Translation: CATSRVREVDEQYF.